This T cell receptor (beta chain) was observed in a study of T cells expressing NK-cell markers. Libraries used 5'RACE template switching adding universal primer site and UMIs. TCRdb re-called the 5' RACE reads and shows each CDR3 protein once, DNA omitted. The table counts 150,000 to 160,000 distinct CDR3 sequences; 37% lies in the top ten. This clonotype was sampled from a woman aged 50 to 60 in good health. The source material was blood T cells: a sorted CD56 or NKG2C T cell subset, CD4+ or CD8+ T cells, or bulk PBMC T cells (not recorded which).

CDR3 loop: CASSPDRGLQETQYF. The rearrangement joins TRBV5-4 to TRBJ2-5; TCRdb reports TRBD1, a call that lacks DNA to check it against. Germline CDR1 is SGHNT and CDR2 is YYREEE (reference sequence). The CDR3 is 15 residues long.